Presented here are 32 T cell receptor beta chains from one specimen sequenced in a study of blood T cell repertoires in COVID-19. Sequenced by immunoSEQ multiplex PCR; TCRdb stores in-frame clones only, minus some. The profile covers some 150,000 clones, with 80% to 90% appearing a single time and around 8% taken by the ten largest. The sequencing input was peripheral blood. These receptors were obtained from a woman between 55 and 75 years old with COVID-19, enrolled during active disease.

This chain links TRBV12-3 or TRBV12-4 with TRBJ1-5; D is unclear. The CDR3 has 13 residues. The V gene lost 3 bases and the J gene lost 6 bases, with 9 bases spanning the gap. The CDR3 here is CASSLGSSQPQHF. Here the CDR3 DNA reads TGTGCCAGCAGTTTGGGCTCCAGTCAGCCCCAGCATTTT.

About this clone itself: Mismatch with germline at one junction end may stem from a read error. This chain links TRBV15 with TRBJ2-3, with 8 bases matching TRBD2. CDR3 length: 13 amino acids. Germline V CDR1 and CDR2: LNHNV, YYDKDF (reference sequence). The CDR3 loop reads CATSRANIAGSDF. The CDR3 DNA sequence: TGTGCCACCAGCAGAGCAAACATAGCGGGGTCGGATTTT.

The chain is built from TRBV12-3 or TRBV12-4 and TRBJ2-1; tentatively, D is TRBD1 (6 bases). The germline V and J ends were trimmed by 7 bases and 6 bases, with 13 bases remaining between them. There are 13 residues in the CDR3. DNA of the CDR3: TGTGCCAGCAAGTTACTAGGGGGCAATGAGCAGTTCTTC. It specifies CASKLLGGNEQFF.

The V call is TRBV5-5, the J call TRBJ2-7, with 10 bases identical to TRBD2. The V gene's germline CDR1 is SGHKS and CDR2 YYEKEE (reference sequence). CDR3 length: 16 amino acids. The trim removed 0 bases at V and 7 bases at J, leaving 10 bases unmatched. The CDR3 DNA reads as TGTGCCAGCAGCTTGGGGCTAGCGGGGGCCATGGGAGAGCAGTACTTC. It specifies CASSLGLAGAMGEQYF.

The chain carries TRBV18 and TRBJ2-7, with TRBD2 matching 9 bases. This CDR3 contains 17 residues. Germline V lookup: CDR1 KGHSH, CDR2 LQKENI. Unmatched junction bases numbered 14, after V lost 3 bases and J lost 5 bases. CDR3 amino acids: CASSPLGGGGGAHEQYF. In DNA form, the CDR3 reads TGTGCCAGCTCACCCCTTGGAGGTGGCGGGGGGGCCCACGAGCAGTACTTC.

This rearrangement joins TRBV4-1 to TRBJ1-1, with 7 bases that match TRBD1. The junction had 6 bases not matched to a gene; V was cut back by 4 bases and J by 1 base. There are 15 residues in the CDR3. CDR1 is MGHRA, CDR2 YSYEKL, per germline. CDR3 residues: CASSPPTGSNTEAFF. The CDR3 bases are TGCGCCAGCAGCCCCCCGACAGGGTCGAACACTGAAGCTTTCTTT.

This clone occurred once. V gene TRBV5-6 combines with J gene TRBJ2-2; 8 bases match TRBD1. CDR3 size: 16 residues. Germline assignment: CDR1 SGHDT and CDR2 YYEEEE. Losses at the gene ends were 0 bases for V and 0 bases for J; bases not matched to a gene: 1. Written as DNA, the CDR3 is TGTGCCAGCAGCTTGGGGGACAGGACGAACACCGGGGAGCTGTTTTTT. Protein product: CASSLGDRTNTGELFF.

The chain recombines TRBV7-3 with TRBJ2-5, with TRBD2 matching over 12 bases. The CDR3 runs 15 residues. The V and J ends lost 5 bases and 5 bases, in that order; junction bases with no gene match: 6. Germline V CDR1 and CDR2: SGHTA, FQGTGA. Here the CDR3 reads CASSPSGGAVETQYF. CDR3 bases: TGTGCCAGCAGCCCTAGCGGGGGGGCCGTCGAGACCCAGTACTTC.

V and J are TRBV9 and TRBJ2-7; possibly TRBD2 for D (6 bases). The CDR3 runs 15 residues. The germline gives CDR1 SGDLS, CDR2 YYNGEE. V was cut by 4 bases and J by 8 bases, with 22 bases left in between. Here the CDR3 DNA reads TGTGCCAGCAGCCCCCCGGGGGTTTCTCCTACGAAGCAGTACTTC. This codes for CASSPPGVSPTKQYF.

The chain combines TRBV5-4 with TRBJ1-2; D is unresolved. Trimming took off 0 bases at V and 2 bases at J, with 8 bases between the two ends. Germline V gene lookup returns CDR1 SGHNT and CDR2 YYREEE (reference sequence). The CDR3 loop spans 14 amino acids. The CDR3 region has the DNA TGTGCCAGCAGCTTGGCCGGAGTAAACTATGGCTACACCTTC. Protein: CASSLAGVNYGYTF.

This clone came up once. The V gene is TRBV7-6, the J gene TRBJ2-5, with 14 bases lining up with TRBD2. J lost 0 bases, V lost 5 bases, and 2 bases had no gene match. CDR3 size: 16 residues. CDR1 is SGHVS and CDR2 is FNYEAQ in the germline V gene. The CDR3 here is CASSPGLAGDQETQYF. CDR3 bases: TGTGCCAGCAGCCCGGGACTAGCGGGGGACCAAGAGACCCAGTACTTC.

The V and J genes are TRBV28 and TRBJ1-5, with D perhaps TRBD1 (5 bases). V shed 6 bases and J shed 5 bases, with 17 bases lying between them. Germline CDR1 MDHEN, CDR2 SYDVKM. The CDR3 length is 15 residues. The CDR3 DNA reads as TGTGCCAGCAGACCCGTTGGGGGGAACGATCAGCCCCAGCATTTT. Its translation: CASRPVGGNDQPQHF.

The chain links TRBV10-3 to TRBJ2-1; weak D call: TRBD1 (6 bases). The CDR3 covers 14 residues. Trimming removed 3 bases at V and 4 bases at J, with 10 bases between. From germline, CDR1 is ENHRY and CDR2 SYGVKD. The CDR3 spells CAISDVGAYNEQFF. The DNA for the CDR3 is TGTGCCATCAGTGATGTGGGGGCGTACAATGAGCAGTTCTTC.

This chain joins TRBV29-1 and TRBJ2-3; TRBD1 might be the D (6 bases). In germline, CDR1 is SQVTM, CDR2 ANQGSEA. The CDR3 runs 13 residues. Trimming took off 3 bases at V and 6 bases at J, with 13 bases between the two ends. In nucleotides, the CDR3 is TGCAGCGTTGAGCCCAGGGACACCGATACGCAGTATTTT. It yields the protein CSVEPRDTDTQYF.

The chain uses TRBV4-1 and TRBJ2-1; 10 nucleotides match TRBD2. This CDR3 region has 18 residues. From germline, CDR1 is MGHRA and CDR2 YSYEKL. The ends lost 2 bases at V and 0 bases at J; junction bases unmatched: 7. In DNA form, the CDR3 reads TGCGCCAGCAGCCAACGTCTAGCGGGGGAGAGCTCCTACAATGAGCAGTTCTTC. Protein product: CASSQRLAGESSYNEQFF.

The chain links TRBV6-5 to TRBJ1-6; D not resolved. Germline V gene lookup returns CDR1 MNHEY and CDR2 SVGAGI. This CDR3 has 11 residues. V was shortened by 5 bases and J by 7 bases, with 3 bases between the two germline ends. The CDR3 DNA follows: TGTGCCAGCAGTCAGAATTCACCCCTCCACTTT. Protein sequence: CASSQNSPLHF.

The gene calls are TRBV4-1 and TRBJ1-5; D perhaps matches TRBD1 (5 bases). Germline loops: CDR1 MGHRA, CDR2 YSYEKL. V lost 1 base to trimming and J lost 2 bases, with 15 bases between them. This CDR3 region has 17 residues. CDR3 residues: CASSQVSGGVGNQPQHF. CDR3 bases: TGCGCCAGCAGCCAAGTGAGCGGGGGGGTAGGCAATCAGCCCCAGCATTTT.

The V call is TRBV5-8, the J call TRBJ1-1; 7 nucleotides align to TRBD1. This CDR3 has 12 residues. The V gene's germline CDR1 is SGHTS and CDR2 YDEGEE. Trimming took 3 bases from V and 10 from J; bases not matched to a gene: 6. The CDR3 coding sequence is TGTGCCAGCAGCTCGAGGGGGCGCGGAGCTTTCTTT. This translates into CASSSRGRGAFF.

The CDR3 loop is CASSSRGVTDTQYF. The CDR3 DNA is TGTGCCAGCTCTTCGCGGGGCGTTACAGATACGCAGTATTTT. The chain employs TRBV6-1 and TRBJ2-3; TRBD2 might be the D (6 bases). CDR3 length: 14 amino acids. Deletions cut 8 bases from V and 3 bases from J, with 15 bases between. CDR1 is MNHNS and CDR2 is SASEGT in the germline V gene.

This clone was seen once. This rearrangement joins TRBV23-1 to TRBJ2-1, with a weak D call TRBD1 (8 bases). TRBV23-1 is flagged as an ORF with uncertain function. V was trimmed by 0 bases and J by 12 bases, leaving 30 bases between them. The CDR3 loop spans 19 amino acids. In DNA, the CDR3 is TGCGCCAGCAGTCAATCTAGATCAGGGACCGGGGGGACAGGCCAAGGGCAGTTCTTC. Translating gives CASSQSRSGTGGTGQGQFF.

The V call is TRBV19, the J call TRBJ1-2; tentative D call: TRBD1 (5 bases). Germline V lookup: CDR1 LNHDA, CDR2 SQIVND (reference sequence). This CDR3 region has 15 residues. V dropped 9 bases and J dropped 2 bases, with 19 bases sitting between them. The CDR3 region is CASTPPGLRNYGYTF. The CDR3 DNA reads as TGTGCCAGCACCCCTCCAGGGTTACGGAACTATGGCTACACCTTC.

The gene calls are TRBV27 and TRBJ1-1; 9 bases align to TRBD1. V lost 3 bases and J lost 13; bases outside the gene matches: 9. This CDR3 is 13 amino acids long. Germline V CDR1 and CDR2: MNHEY, SMNVEV (reference sequence). The CDR3 protein is CASSFTGTGIGFF. The DNA for the CDR3 is TGTGCCAGCAGTTTTACCGGGACAGGGATAGGTTTCTTT.

V is TRBV19 and J is TRBJ1-1; D is unclear. V shed 3 bases and J shed 1 base, with 6 bases lying between them. The CDR3 runs 13 residues. Germline assignment: CDR1 LNHDA and CDR2 SQIVND (reference sequence). In DNA form, the CDR3 reads TGTGCCAGTAGTATTCATTCGAACACTGAAGCTTTCTTT. Its protein is CASSIHSNTEAFF. Full variable domain (missing parts from reference TRBV19 and TRBJ1-1): DGGITQSPKYLFRKEGQNVTLSCEQNLNHDAMYWYRQDPGQGLRLIYYSQIVNDFQKGDIAEGYSVSREKKESFPLTVTSAQKNPTAFYLCASSIHSNTEAFFGQGTRLTVV.

The rearrangement joins TRBV24-1 to TRBJ2-3; 10 bases are shared with TRBD2. Germline CDR1 KGHDR, CDR2 SFDVKD. Trimming removed 6 bases from V and 2 bases from J; junction bases left unmatched: 7. The CDR3 loop spans 16 amino acids. The CDR3 DNA follows: TGTGCCACCAGTAGCGGGGGGGCCCAAATCACAGATACGCAGTATTTT. It encodes CATSSGGAQITDTQYF.

A remark on this clone: Compared with germline, one end of the junction differs, possibly owing to a read error. This rearrangement joins TRBV7-7 to TRBJ1-1, with D perhaps TRBD1 (6 bases). The CDR3 is made up of 14 amino acids. Germline V lookup: CDR1 SSHAT, CDR2 FNYEAQ (reference sequence). In nucleotides, the CDR3 is TGTGCTAGCAGCCCCGGACAGATGAACACTGAAGCTTTCTTT. Translation: CASSPGQMNTEAFF.

This clone was seen more than once but under ten times. The junction departs from the called germline gene at one end, perhaps through a read error. This chain joins TRBV7-7 and TRBJ1-2; D is ambiguous. Germline V gene lookup returns CDR1 SSHAT and CDR2 FNYEAQ (reference sequence). The CDR3 length is 14 residues. The CDR3 spells CASSFSPAYSGYTF. The CDR3 bases are TGTGCTAGCAGCTTTTCCCCCGCCTATTCCGGCTACACCTTC. Looking up the rest from reference TRBV7-7 and TRBJ1-2 gives the full variable domain: GAGVSQSPRYKVTKRGQDVTLRCDPISSHATLYWYQQALGQGPEFLTYFNYEAQPDKSGLPSDRFSAERPEGSISTLTIQRTEQRDSAMYRCASSFSPAYSGYTFGSGTRLTVV.

V gene TRBV28 combines with J gene TRBJ1-4; no definite D call. V dropped 4 bases and J dropped 4 bases, with 10 bases sitting between them. CDR1 is MDHEN and CDR2 is SYDVKM in the germline V gene. The CDR3 spans 14 residues. CDR3 protein: CASSWRADNEKLFF. CDR3 nucleotides: TGTGCCAGCAGTTGGAGGGCAGATAATGAAAAACTGTTTTTT.

This clone was detected only once. This chain links TRBV2 with TRBJ1-2, with 7 nucleotides matching TRBD1. The ends lost 7 bases at V and 4 bases at J; junction bases unmatched: 6. CDR3 length equals 13 residues. Per germline, CDR1 SNHLY and CDR2 FYNNEI. This CDR3 reads CASTWDSGYGYTF. The CDR3, as DNA: TGTGCCAGCACGTGGGACAGCGGCTATGGCTACACCTTC.

The chain joins TRBV19 to TRBJ2-5; a possible D gene is TRBD2 (6 bases). The CDR3 is 13 residues long. Germline loops: CDR1 LNHDA, CDR2 SQIVND (reference sequence). Trimming took 2 bases from V and 5 from J, leaving 9 bases between them. The DNA of the CDR3 is TGTGCCAGTAGTATACCCGGAGGGGAGACCCAGTACTTC. Translating gives CASSIPGGETQYF.

This chain uses TRBV7-9 with TRBJ1-1; D remains ambiguous. Germline assignment: CDR1 SEHNR and CDR2 FQNEAQ (reference sequence). Trimming stripped 6 bases from V and 1 base from J, with 9 bases between. The CDR3 length is 13 residues. The CDR3 region is CASRKNRNTEAFF. The DNA of the CDR3 is TGTGCCAGCAGAAAGAACAGGAACACTGAAGCTTTCTTT.

The chain recombines TRBV19 with TRBJ2-7, with a tentative D call TRBD2 (6 bases). Trimming cost V 5 bases and J 1 base, with 18 bases left between them. This CDR3 is 16 amino acids long. The germline V gene encodes CDR1 LNHDA and CDR2 SQIVND (reference sequence). The CDR3: CASSVLPGLLSYEQYF. For the CDR3, the DNA is TGTGCCAGTAGTGTACTCCCGGGACTTCTTTCCTACGAGCAGTACTTC.

The V gene is TRBV10-1, the J gene TRBJ1-4, with a weak D call TRBD1 (6 bases). Trimming stripped 7 bases from V and 8 bases from J, with 38 bases between. CDR3 size: 21 residues. Germline lookup yields CDR1 WNHNN and CDR2 SYGVQD (reference sequence). The CDR3 sequence: CASKRTGISDGTHATWEKLFF. DNA of the CDR3: TGCGCCAGCAAAAGAACAGGGATCAGTGACGGCACTCACGCCACTTGGGAAAAACTGTTTTTT.